Reported below is one TCR beta chain. Adults between about 18 and 95 years of age took part from 20 to 25 US areas. Cohort 3 recovered donors had two negative PCRs, clearance, or symptom resolution. This entry is derived from a study of blood T cell repertoires in COVID-19. Study-wide context: Samples came from the United States, Italy and Spain, spanning acute and convalescent COVID-19. Sources were T cells, B-cell-depleted T cells, or PBMCs; the material itself was cDNA or gDNA.

TCRdb keeps only in-frame clones here, not all; method: immunoSEQ multiplex PCR. The table shows approximately 280,000 clones, with 87% occurring only once. Sequencing input: PBMCs or T cells enriched from blood (not recorded which). This TCR was sampled from a woman aged 40-49 years who had recovered from COVID-19.

The CDR3 sequence: CASSYSGQSADEQYF. CDR3 nucleotide sequence: TGTGCCAGCAGTTACTCGGGACAGAGTGCAGACGAGCAGTACTTC. The chain uses TRBV6-5 and TRBJ2-7; 7 nucleotides match TRBD1. CDR1 and CDR2 (germline): MNHEY, SVGAGI. The CDR3 runs to 15 residues. The V segment lost 0 bases and the J segment 5 bases; nucleotides outside the gene matches: 7.